This TCR beta chain was obtained from a study of CD8 T cells in Susac syndrome. Sequencing of TCR beta was performed on blood CD8+ T cells and on blood CD4+ T cells. The multiple sclerosis controls were treatment-naive patients affected by stable or active relapsing-remitting disease. This clonotype was seen a single time. Reverse transcription of roughly 0.45 to 1 ug RNA used random hexamers. By means of immunoSEQ multiplex PCR, TCR beta CDR3 spanning 54 Vbeta and 13 Jbeta underwent amplification. TCRdb called the immunoSEQ multiplex PCR reads again in MiXCR, with one record for every CDR3 protein. The sample has 190,000 or so distinct CDR3 sequences, about 95% seen once. The clonotype was recovered from a human donor with multiple sclerosis. Sequences were obtained from CD4+ T cells from PBMCs.

The CDR3 spells CAWSPRDRENEKLFF. The CDR3 nucleotides read TGTGCCTGGAGTCCCCGGGACAGGGAGAATGAAAAACTGTTTTTT. The chain uses TRBV30 and TRBJ1-4; 9 positions agree with TRBD1. The V segment lost 2 bases and the J segment 5 bases; nucleotides outside the gene matches: 6. The CDR3 consists of 15 residues. Per germline, CDR1 GTSNPN and CDR2 SVGIG (reference sequence).